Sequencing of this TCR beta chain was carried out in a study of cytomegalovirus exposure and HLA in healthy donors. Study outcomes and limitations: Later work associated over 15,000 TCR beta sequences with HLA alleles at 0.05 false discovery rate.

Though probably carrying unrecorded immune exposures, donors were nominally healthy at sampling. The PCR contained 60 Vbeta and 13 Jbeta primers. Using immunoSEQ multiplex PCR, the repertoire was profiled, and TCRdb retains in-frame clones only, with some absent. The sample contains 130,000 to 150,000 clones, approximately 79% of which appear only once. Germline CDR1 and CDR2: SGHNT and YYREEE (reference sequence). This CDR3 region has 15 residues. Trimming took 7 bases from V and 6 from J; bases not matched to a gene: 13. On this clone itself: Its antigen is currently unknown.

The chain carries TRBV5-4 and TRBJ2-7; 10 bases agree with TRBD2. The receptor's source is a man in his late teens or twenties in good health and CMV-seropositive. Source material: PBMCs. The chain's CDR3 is CASSGRVAGGSEQYF. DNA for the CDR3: TGTGCCAGCTCCGGGAGAGTAGCGGGAGGTTCCGAGCAGTACTTC. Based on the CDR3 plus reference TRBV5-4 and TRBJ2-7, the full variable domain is ETGVTQSPTHLIKTRGQQVTLRCSSQSGHNTVSWYQQALGQGPQFIFQYYREEENGRGNFPPRFSGLQFPNYSSELNVNALELDDSALYLCASSGRVAGGSEQYFGPGTRLTVT.